A selection of T cell receptor beta chains follows, all from one sample in a study of blood T cell repertoires in COVID-19. Repertoires were generated with immunoSEQ multiplex PCR, while TCRdb's copy carries only in-frame clones and drops some. The sample lists some 66,000 clones, 82% occurring once. Sequenced: peripheral blood. These receptors were obtained from a man between 60 and 70 years old with acute or convalescent COVID-19. Each CDR3 is given with its conserved first and last residue. D genes are given only for firm matches. For some rows the clone size is stated as once, few or many, or as a class when expanded; others skip it.

cdr3_nt: TGTGCCAGCAGCCGTCAGGGGCCGGAGACCCAGTACTTC; cdr3_aa: CASSRQGPETQYF; j_call: TRBJ2-5; v_call: TRBV7-8; cdr3_length: 13; d_call: -; clone_size: -
cdr3_nt: TGTGCCAGCAGCCCCCGGGGACGACAGGGCAAACTCGTTGATTCACCCCTCCACTTT; cdr3_aa: CASSPRGRQGKLVDSPLHF; j_call: TRBJ1-6; v_call: TRBV9; cdr3_length: 19; d_call: TRBD1; clone_size: -
cdr3_nt: TGTGCCACCAGCAGAGAAGGGGTCTCCTACAATGAGCAGTTCTTC; cdr3_aa: CATSREGVSYNEQFF; j_call: TRBJ2-1; v_call: TRBV15; cdr3_length: 15; d_call: -; clone_size: -
cdr3_nt: TGTGCCAGCAACCAGGGGGCGGCTAATTGGGAGACCCAGTACTTC; cdr3_aa: CASNQGAANWETQYF; j_call: TRBJ2-5; v_call: TRBV9; cdr3_length: 15; d_call: TRBD1; clone_size: -
cdr3_nt: TGCGCCAGCAGCCAAGATCGGGTGAACTACGAGCAGTACTTC; cdr3_aa: CASSQDRVNYEQYF; j_call: TRBJ2-7; v_call: TRBV4-3; cdr3_length: 14; d_call: -; clone_size: -
cdr3_nt: TGTGCCAGCAGCCTACAGGGGGCGCCTAATGAAAAACTGTTTTTT; cdr3_aa: CASSLQGAPNEKLFF; j_call: TRBJ1-4; v_call: TRBV3-1/TRBV3-2; cdr3_length: 15; d_call: TRBD1; clone_size: -
cdr3_nt: TGTGCCAGCAGCCAACCCTACCGACTAGCGGGGAACACCGGGGAGCTGTTTTTT; cdr3_aa: CASSQPYRLAGNTGELFF; j_call: TRBJ2-2; v_call: TRBV3-1/TRBV3-2; cdr3_length: 18; d_call: TRBD2; clone_size: -
cdr3_nt: TGTGCCAGCAGCGTGCAGACAGGGGGCTACTACGAGCAGTACTTC; cdr3_aa: CASSVQTGGYYEQYF; j_call: TRBJ2-7; v_call: TRBV5-6; cdr3_length: 15; d_call: TRBD1; clone_size: -
cdr3_nt: TGTGCCATCAGTGTCGGACAGGACTCTGGCTACACCTTC; cdr3_aa: CAISVGQDSGYTF; j_call: TRBJ1-2; v_call: TRBV10-3; cdr3_length: 13; d_call: TRBD1; clone_size: -
cdr3_nt: TGTGCCAGCAGCCTAGGACAGTCGAACACTGAAGCTTTCTTT; cdr3_aa: CASSLGQSNTEAFF; j_call: TRBJ1-1; v_call: TRBV11-2; cdr3_length: 14; d_call: -; clone_size: -
cdr3_nt: TGTGCCAGCAGAAGCGAGGCCTATAATTCACCCCTCCACTTT; cdr3_aa: CASRSEAYNSPLHF; j_call: TRBJ1-6; v_call: TRBV6-5; cdr3_length: 14; d_call: -; clone_size: -
cdr3_nt: TGTGCCAGTAGTATCCCAGCGGGTTTTGGCAACACTGAAGCTTTCTTT; cdr3_aa: CASSIPAGFGNTEAFF; j_call: TRBJ1-1; v_call: TRBV19; cdr3_length: 16; d_call: -; clone_size: -
cdr3_nt: TGTGCCAGCAGCTTAGTTGGGAGGGAGACCGGGGAGCTGTTTTTT; cdr3_aa: CASSLVGRETGELFF; j_call: TRBJ2-2; v_call: TRBV7-2; cdr3_length: 15; d_call: TRBD2; clone_size: -
cdr3_nt: TGTGCCAGCACTCGGGGAGAGACCACTGAAGCTTTCTTT; cdr3_aa: CASTRGETTEAFF; j_call: TRBJ1-1; v_call: TRBV11-3; cdr3_length: 13; d_call: -; clone_size: -
cdr3_nt: TGTGCCTGGAGTGGTGGAGCCAATTCACCCCTCCACTTT; cdr3_aa: CAWSGGANSPLHF; j_call: TRBJ1-6; v_call: TRBV30; cdr3_length: 13; d_call: -; clone_size: few
cdr3_nt: TGTGCCAGCAGCTTGGCCAAAGGGGCGGGGGCGGTTGAGACCCAGTACTTC; cdr3_aa: CASSLAKGAGAVETQYF; j_call: TRBJ2-5; v_call: TRBV5-5; cdr3_length: 17; d_call: -; clone_size: -
cdr3_nt: TGTGCCAGCAGCCCCCTGGGGCCCACTAATGAAAAACTGTTTTTT; cdr3_aa: CASSPLGPTNEKLFF; j_call: TRBJ1-4; v_call: TRBV14; cdr3_length: 15; d_call: -; clone_size: -
cdr3_nt: TGTGCCAGCAGCCAGAGGGGGGGCGGTAACTATGGCTACACCTTC; cdr3_aa: CASSQRGGGNYGYTF; j_call: TRBJ1-2; v_call: TRBV6-5; cdr3_length: 15; d_call: -; clone_size: -
cdr3_nt: TGTGCCAGCAGCTTAGCGGGCCACACTGAAGCTTTCTTT; cdr3_aa: CASSLAGHTEAFF; j_call: TRBJ1-1; v_call: TRBV7-2; cdr3_length: 13; d_call: -; clone_size: -
cdr3_nt: TGTGCCAGCAGCGTAGGACAGGGGGATAGCAATCAGCCCCAGCATTTT; cdr3_aa: CASSVGQGDSNQPQHF; j_call: TRBJ1-5; v_call: TRBV9; cdr3_length: 16; d_call: TRBD1; clone_size: -
cdr3_nt: TGTGCCAGCAGCGTAGATTACGGGGATGGTGGCTACACCTTC; cdr3_aa: CASSVDYGDGGYTF; j_call: TRBJ1-2; v_call: TRBV9; cdr3_length: 14; d_call: -; clone_size: -
cdr3_nt: TGTGCCAGCAGTCATGGGGGGAATCAGCCCCAGCATTTT; cdr3_aa: CASSHGGNQPQHF; j_call: TRBJ1-5; v_call: TRBV25-1; cdr3_length: 13; d_call: -; clone_size: few
cdr3_nt: TGTGCCAGTAGTATCCGGACAGGGGACAAAAACATTCAGTACTTC; cdr3_aa: CASSIRTGDKNIQYF; j_call: TRBJ2-4; v_call: TRBV19; cdr3_length: 15; d_call: TRBD1; clone_size: -
cdr3_nt: TGTGCCAGCAGGTCGAGAAGTAATGAAAAACTGTTTTTT; cdr3_aa: CASRSRSNEKLFF; j_call: TRBJ1-4; v_call: TRBV6-5; cdr3_length: 13; d_call: -; clone_size: few
cdr3_nt: TGTGCCAGCAGCCCTGGACTAGCGGGGGCCCTACTCTCTGGGGCCAACGTCCTGACTTTC; cdr3_aa: CASSPGLAGALLSGANVLTF; j_call: TRBJ2-6; v_call: TRBV7-6; cdr3_length: 20; d_call: TRBD2; clone_size: -
cdr3_nt: TGTGCCAGCAGGGGCCGCCGGGGGAATTCACCCCTCCACTTT; cdr3_aa: CASRGRRGNSPLHF; j_call: TRBJ1-6; v_call: TRBV5-6; cdr3_length: 14; d_call: -; clone_size: -
cdr3_nt: TGTGCCAGCAGCACCGGACAGGTCCGCTATAATTCACCCCTCCACTTT; cdr3_aa: CASSTGQVRYNSPLHF; j_call: TRBJ1-6; v_call: TRBV7-9; cdr3_length: 16; d_call: TRBD1; clone_size: -
cdr3_nt: TGTGCCAGCAGTGAATTACTTGATTCTGATGCTTTCTTT; cdr3_aa: CASSELLDSDAFF; j_call: TRBJ1-1; v_call: TRBV2; cdr3_length: 13; d_call: -; clone_size: -
cdr3_nt: TGTGCCAGCAGTTACGGGACACAGAATCAGCCCCAGCATTTT; cdr3_aa: CASSYGTQNQPQHF; j_call: TRBJ1-5; v_call: TRBV6-6; cdr3_length: 14; d_call: -; clone_size: -
cdr3_nt: TGCGCCAGCAGGGATAGAATGGGGGCTTCTGGAAACACCATATATTTT; cdr3_aa: CASRDRMGASGNTIYF; j_call: TRBJ1-3; v_call: TRBV5-1; cdr3_length: 16; d_call: -; clone_size: -
cdr3_nt: TGTGCCAGCAGCTTCACCGCAACAGGCGAAGCTTTCTTT; cdr3_aa: CASSFTATGEAFF; j_call: TRBJ1-1; v_call: TRBV7-2; cdr3_length: 13; d_call: -; clone_size: once
cdr3_nt: TGTGCCAGCAGTGATGGGGCCGTCCTGACTAATGAAAAACTGTTTTTT; cdr3_aa: CASSDGAVLTNEKLFF; j_call: TRBJ1-4; v_call: TRBV2; cdr3_length: 16; d_call: -; clone_size: medium-sized
cdr3_nt: TGTGCCAGCAGCCGGAACAGGGGGCCGTCCTACAATGAGCAGTTCTTC; cdr3_aa: CASSRNRGPSYNEQFF; j_call: TRBJ2-1; v_call: TRBV7-2; cdr3_length: 16; d_call: TRBD1; clone_size: -
cdr3_nt: TGTGCCAGCACCAACTCCAATCAGCCCCAGCATTTT; cdr3_aa: CASTNSNQPQHF; j_call: TRBJ1-5; v_call: TRBV12-3/TRBV12-4; cdr3_length: 12; d_call: -; clone_size: few
cdr3_nt: TGTGCCAGCAGCCCTCAAGCTGACTATGGCTACACCTTC; cdr3_aa: CASSPQADYGYTF; j_call: TRBJ1-2; v_call: TRBV7-2; cdr3_length: 13; d_call: -; clone_size: -
cdr3_nt: TGTGCCAGCAGCCCAACGGGACAGAAGAACGGCTACACCTTC; cdr3_aa: CASSPTGQKNGYTF; j_call: TRBJ1-2; v_call: TRBV5-4; cdr3_length: 14; d_call: TRBD1; clone_size: few
cdr3_nt: TGTGCCAGCAGTTTCATAACCGTCAGGGGGCGCGGAGGGAATAATGAAAAACTGTTTTTT; cdr3_aa: CASSFITVRGRGGNNEKLFF; j_call: TRBJ1-4; v_call: TRBV6-2/TRBV6-3; cdr3_length: 20; d_call: TRBD1; clone_size: -
cdr3_nt: TGTGCCAGCAGCTTAGCAGGACAGGGGTTCCACGAGCAGTACTTC; cdr3_aa: CASSLAGQGFHEQYF; j_call: TRBJ2-7; v_call: TRBV7-2; cdr3_length: 15; d_call: TRBD1; clone_size: few
cdr3_nt: TGTGCCAGCAGTTACGCCGGGGGGACAGGGCGTGAAGCTTTCTTT; cdr3_aa: CASSYAGGTGREAFF; j_call: TRBJ1-1; v_call: TRBV6-5; cdr3_length: 15; d_call: TRBD1; clone_size: -
cdr3_nt: TGTGCCTGGAGGTCCCGTCTGGAGGACGAAGCTTTCTTT; cdr3_aa: CAWRSRLEDEAFF; j_call: TRBJ1-1; v_call: TRBV30; cdr3_length: 13; d_call: -; clone_size: -
cdr3_nt: TGTGCCAGCAGCTTAGACTTAGCGGGGGATTTTGAGCAGTACTTC; cdr3_aa: CASSLDLAGDFEQYF; j_call: TRBJ2-7; v_call: TRBV11-2; cdr3_length: 15; d_call: TRBD2; clone_size: -